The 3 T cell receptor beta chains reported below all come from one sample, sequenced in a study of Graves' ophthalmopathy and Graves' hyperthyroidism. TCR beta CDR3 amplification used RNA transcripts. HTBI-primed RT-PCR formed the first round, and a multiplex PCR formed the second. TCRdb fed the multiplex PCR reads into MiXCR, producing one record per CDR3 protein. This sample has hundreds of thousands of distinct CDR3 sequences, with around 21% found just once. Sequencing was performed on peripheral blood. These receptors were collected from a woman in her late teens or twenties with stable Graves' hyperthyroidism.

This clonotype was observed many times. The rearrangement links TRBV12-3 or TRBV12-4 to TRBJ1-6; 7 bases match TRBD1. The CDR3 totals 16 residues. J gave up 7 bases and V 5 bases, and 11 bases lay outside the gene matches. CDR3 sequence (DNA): TGTGCCAGCAGTCCCAGGGGGGGCGGGTCGAATTCACCCCTCCACTTT. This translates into CASSPRGGGSNSPLHF.

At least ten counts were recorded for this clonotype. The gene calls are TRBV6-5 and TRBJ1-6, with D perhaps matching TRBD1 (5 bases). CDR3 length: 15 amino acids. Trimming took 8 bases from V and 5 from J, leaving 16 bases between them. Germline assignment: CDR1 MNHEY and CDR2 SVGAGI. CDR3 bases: TGTGCCAGCTCCTCGAGGGGTCCCGATAATTCACCCCTCCACTTT. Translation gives CASSSRGPDNSPLHF.

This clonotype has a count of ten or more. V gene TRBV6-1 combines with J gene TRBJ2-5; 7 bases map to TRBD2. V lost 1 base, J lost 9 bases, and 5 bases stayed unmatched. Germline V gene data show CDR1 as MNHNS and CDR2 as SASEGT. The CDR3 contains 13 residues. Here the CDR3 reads CASSEERGRAQYF. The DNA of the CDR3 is TGTGCCAGCAGTGAAGAACGGGGGAGGGCCCAGTACTTC.